This TCR beta chain was sequenced in a study of Graves' ophthalmopathy and Graves' hyperthyroidism. The hyperthyroidism patients, aged 18 to 65, had been newly diagnosed, with under 2 months' duration. Diagnosis used clinical symptoms, serum thyroxine, TRAb, thyroid ultrasound and orbital computed tomography. The study, taken as a whole, reports: Between ophthalmopathy and stable hyperthyroidism, a 13-signature model drew a separation with approximately 87% sensitivity and around 80% specificity.

With respect to this clonotype: Its specificity is not known.

Amplification of the TCR beta CDR3 regions used RNA transcripts (as template). The workflow started with a first-round RT-PCR run with HTBI primers and then moved on to a second-round multiplex PCR. TCRdb used MiXCR to reprocess the multiplex PCR reads, holding one entry per CDR3 protein. Of about 600,000 distinct CDR3 sequences in the sample, about 35% are singletons; the top ten hold about 4%. Sequenced sample: peripheral blood or thyroid tissue (not recorded which). This sequence was found in an adult man with Graves' hyperthyroidism.

CDR3 loop: CASSLAVAATGELFF. In DNA form, the CDR3 reads TGTGCCAGCAGCTTGGCCGTGGCCGCAACCGGGGAGCTGTTTTTT. The rearrangement uses TRBV5-4 and TRBJ2-2; D unclear. Trimming shortened V by 0 bases and J by 5 bases, and 11 bases separated the two germline ends. Per germline, CDR1 SGHNT and CDR2 YYREEE (reference sequence). The CDR3 runs to 15 residues.